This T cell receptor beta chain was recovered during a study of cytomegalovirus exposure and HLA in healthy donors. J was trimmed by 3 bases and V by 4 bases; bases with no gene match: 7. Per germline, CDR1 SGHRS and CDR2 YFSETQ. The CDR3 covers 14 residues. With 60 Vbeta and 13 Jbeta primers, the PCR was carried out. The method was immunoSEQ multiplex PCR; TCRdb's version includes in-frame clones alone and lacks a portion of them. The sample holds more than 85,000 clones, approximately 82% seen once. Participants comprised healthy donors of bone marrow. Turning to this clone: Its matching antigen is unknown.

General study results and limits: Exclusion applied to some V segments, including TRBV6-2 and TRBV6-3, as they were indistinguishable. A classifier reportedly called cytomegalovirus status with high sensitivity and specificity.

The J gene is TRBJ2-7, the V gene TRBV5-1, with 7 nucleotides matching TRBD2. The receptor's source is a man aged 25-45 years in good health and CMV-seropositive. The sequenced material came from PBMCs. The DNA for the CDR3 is TGCGCCAGCAGCAGGGAGGGAAGGAGCTACGAGCAGTACTTC. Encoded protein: CASSREGRSYEQYF.